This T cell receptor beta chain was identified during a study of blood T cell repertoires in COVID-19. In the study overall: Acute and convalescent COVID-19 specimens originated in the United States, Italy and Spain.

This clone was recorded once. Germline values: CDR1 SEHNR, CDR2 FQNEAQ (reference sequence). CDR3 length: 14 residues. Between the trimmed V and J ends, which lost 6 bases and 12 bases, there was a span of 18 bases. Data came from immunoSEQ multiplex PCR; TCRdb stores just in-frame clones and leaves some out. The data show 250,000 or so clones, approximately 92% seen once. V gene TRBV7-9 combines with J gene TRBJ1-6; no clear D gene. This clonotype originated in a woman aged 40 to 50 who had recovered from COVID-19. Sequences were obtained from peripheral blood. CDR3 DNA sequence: TGTGCCAGCAGTCCGGACCCCTCTGGAGGACCCCTCCACTTT. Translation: CASSPDPSGGPLHF.